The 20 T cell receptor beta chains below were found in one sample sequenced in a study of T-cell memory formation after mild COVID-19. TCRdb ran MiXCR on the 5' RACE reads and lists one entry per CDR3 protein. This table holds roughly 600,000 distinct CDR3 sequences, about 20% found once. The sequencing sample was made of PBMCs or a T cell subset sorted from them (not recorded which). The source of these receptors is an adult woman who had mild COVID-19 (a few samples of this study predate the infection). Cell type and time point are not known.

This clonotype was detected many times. The DNA for the CDR3 is TGTGCCAGCAGCTTAGGTCGACTAGCGGGGTCCCAAGAGACCCAGTACTTC. Protein sequence: CASSLGRLAGSQETQYF. The chain uses TRBV7-2 and TRBJ2-5; 11 nucleotides match TRBD2. Germline values: CDR1 SGHTA, CDR2 FQGNSA. CDR3 size: 17 residues. The trim removed 1 base at V and 1 base at J, leaving 5 bases unmatched.

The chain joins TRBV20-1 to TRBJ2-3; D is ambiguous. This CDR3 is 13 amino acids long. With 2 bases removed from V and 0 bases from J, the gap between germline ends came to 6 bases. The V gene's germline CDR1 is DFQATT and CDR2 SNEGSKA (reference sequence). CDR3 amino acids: CSARHQSTDTQYF. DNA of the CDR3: TGCAGTGCTAGACACCAGAGCACAGATACGCAGTATTTT.

The CDR3 sequence is CASSAAGLAGGSSYNEQFF. The CDR3 bases are TGTGCCAGCAGCGCCGCCGGACTAGCGGGAGGTTCCTCCTACAATGAGCAGTTCTTC. This sequence joins TRBV9 and TRBJ2-1; 14 nucleotides agree with TRBD2. V lost 3 bases, J lost 0 bases, and 8 bases stayed unmatched. This CDR3 region has 19 residues. Germline values: CDR1 SGDLS, CDR2 YYNGEE.

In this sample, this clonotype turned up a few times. The DNA of the CDR3 is TGTGCCAGCAGCTTAGGGACAGGGGTGCGCGAGCAGTACTTC. This gives the protein CASSLGTGVREQYF. The chain employs TRBV7-9 and TRBJ2-7; 9 positions agree with TRBD1. Per the germline V gene, CDR1 is SEHNR and CDR2 is FQNEAQ (reference sequence). The CDR3 contains 14 residues. J was trimmed by 6 bases and V by 1 base; bases with no gene match: 4.

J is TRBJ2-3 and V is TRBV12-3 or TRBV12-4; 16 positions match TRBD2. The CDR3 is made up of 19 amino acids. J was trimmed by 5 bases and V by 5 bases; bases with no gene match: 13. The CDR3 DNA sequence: TGTGCCAGCAGTCTCCCCCCCGGGACTAGCGGGGGGGCGGAAGATACGCAGTATTTT. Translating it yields CASSLPPGTSGGAEDTQYF.

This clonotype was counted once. The CDR3 is CASRAQGATNSPLHF. The CDR3 nucleotides read TGTGCCAGCAGGGCTCAGGGGGCGACGAATTCACCCCTCCACTTT. V and J are TRBV12-3 or TRBV12-4 and TRBJ1-6, with TRBD1 matching over 8 bases. J lost 7 bases, V lost 6 bases, and 8 bases had no gene match. This CDR3 has 15 residues.

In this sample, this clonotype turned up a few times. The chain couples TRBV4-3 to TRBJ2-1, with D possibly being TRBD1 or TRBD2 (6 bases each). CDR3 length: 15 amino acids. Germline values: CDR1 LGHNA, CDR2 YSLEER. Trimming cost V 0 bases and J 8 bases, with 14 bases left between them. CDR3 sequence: CASSQDSGQSDEQFF. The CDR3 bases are TGCGCCAGCAGCCAAGATAGCGGACAGTCGGATGAGCAGTTCTTC.

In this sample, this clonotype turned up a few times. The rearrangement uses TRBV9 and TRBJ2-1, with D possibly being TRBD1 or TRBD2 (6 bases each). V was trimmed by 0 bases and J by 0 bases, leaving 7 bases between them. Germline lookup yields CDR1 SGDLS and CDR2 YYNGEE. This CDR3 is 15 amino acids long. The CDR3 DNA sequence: TGTGCCAGCAGCGTAGAGGGGGGCTCCTACAATGAGCAGTTCTTC. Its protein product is CASSVEGGSYNEQFF.

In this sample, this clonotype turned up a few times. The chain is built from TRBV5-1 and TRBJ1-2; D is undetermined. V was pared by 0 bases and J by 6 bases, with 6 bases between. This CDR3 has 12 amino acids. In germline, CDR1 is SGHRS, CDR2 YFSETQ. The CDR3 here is CASSLVGDGYTF. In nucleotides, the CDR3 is TGCGCCAGCAGCTTGGTGGGTGATGGCTACACCTTC.

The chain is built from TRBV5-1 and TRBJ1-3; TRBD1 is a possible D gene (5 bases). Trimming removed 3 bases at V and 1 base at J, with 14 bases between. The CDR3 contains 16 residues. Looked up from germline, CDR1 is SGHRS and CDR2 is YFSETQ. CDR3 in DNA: TGCGCCAGCAGCTCGGTAGTCGGGGCATCTGGAAACACCATATATTTT. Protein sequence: CASSSVVGASGNTIYF.

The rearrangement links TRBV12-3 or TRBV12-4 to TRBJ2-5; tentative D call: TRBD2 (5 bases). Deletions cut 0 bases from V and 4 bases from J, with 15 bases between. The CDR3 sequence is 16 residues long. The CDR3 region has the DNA TGTGCCAGCAGTTTAGCGTACGGCGGCGAGGGAGAGACCCAGTACTTC. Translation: CASSLAYGGEGETQYF.

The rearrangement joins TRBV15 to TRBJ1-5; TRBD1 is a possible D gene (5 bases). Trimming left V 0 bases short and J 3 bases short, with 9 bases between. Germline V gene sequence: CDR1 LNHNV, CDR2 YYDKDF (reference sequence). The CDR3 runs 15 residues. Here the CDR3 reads CATSRDRGYNQPQHF. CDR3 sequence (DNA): TGTGCCACCAGCAGAGACCGGGGCTACAATCAGCCCCAGCATTTT.

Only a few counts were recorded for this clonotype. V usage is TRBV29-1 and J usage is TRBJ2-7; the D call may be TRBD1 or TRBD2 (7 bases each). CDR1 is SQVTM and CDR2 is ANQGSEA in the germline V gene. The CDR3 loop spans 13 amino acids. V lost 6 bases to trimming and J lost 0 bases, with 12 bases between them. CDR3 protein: CSVGRGLSYEQYF. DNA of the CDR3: TGCAGCGTAGGGAGGGGGCTCTCCTACGAGCAGTACTTC.

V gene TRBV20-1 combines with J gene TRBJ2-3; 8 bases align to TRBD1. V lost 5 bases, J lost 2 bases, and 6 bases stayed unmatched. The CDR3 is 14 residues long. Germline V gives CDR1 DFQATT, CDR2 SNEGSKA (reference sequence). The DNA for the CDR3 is TGCAGTGCTCCGGACAGGGAAGACACAGATACGCAGTATTTT. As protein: CSAPDREDTDTQYF.

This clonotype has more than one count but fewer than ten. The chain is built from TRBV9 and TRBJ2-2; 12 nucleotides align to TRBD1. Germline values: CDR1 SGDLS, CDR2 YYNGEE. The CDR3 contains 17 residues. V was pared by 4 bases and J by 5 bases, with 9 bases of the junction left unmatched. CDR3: CASSPGTGGGRTGELFF. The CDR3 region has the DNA TGTGCCAGCAGCCCAGGGACAGGGGGCGGAAGGACCGGGGAGCTGTTTTTT.

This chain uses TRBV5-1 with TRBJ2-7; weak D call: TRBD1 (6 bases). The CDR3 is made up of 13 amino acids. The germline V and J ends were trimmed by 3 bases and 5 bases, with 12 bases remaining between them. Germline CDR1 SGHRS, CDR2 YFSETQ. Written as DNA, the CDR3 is TGCGCCAGCAGCTCTCTGGACAGCGACGAGCAGTACTTC. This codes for CASSSLDSDEQYF.

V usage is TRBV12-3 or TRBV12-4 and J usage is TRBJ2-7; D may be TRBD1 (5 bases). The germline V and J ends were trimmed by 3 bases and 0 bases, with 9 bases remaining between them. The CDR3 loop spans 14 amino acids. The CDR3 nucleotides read TGTGCCAGCAGTTTTAGGGGTAGCTCCTACGAGCAGTACTTC. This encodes CASSFRGSSYEQYF.

Written as DNA, the CDR3 is TGCGCCAGCAGCAGGGGGGGTGATCAGCCCCAGCATTTT. The encoded protein is CASSRGGDQPQHF. This sequence joins TRBV5-1 and TRBJ1-5; TRBD1 is a possible D gene (6 bases). The CDR3 loop spans 13 amino acids. Germline CDR1 is SGHRS and CDR2 is YFSETQ. V was shortened by 4 bases and J by 5 bases, with 10 bases between the two germline ends.

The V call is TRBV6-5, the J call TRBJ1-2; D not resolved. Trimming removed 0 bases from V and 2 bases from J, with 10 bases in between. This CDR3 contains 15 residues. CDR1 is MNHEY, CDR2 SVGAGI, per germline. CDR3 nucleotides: TGTGCCAGCAGTTACTCGTTCGTAGGGAACTATGGCTACACCTTC. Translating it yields CASSYSFVGNYGYTF.

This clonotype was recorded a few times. In DNA, the CDR3 is TGTGCCAGCAGACCCCCTCAGCTAGCGGGGGAAGAAGATACGCAGTATTTT. Its translation: CASRPPQLAGEEDTQYF. J is TRBJ2-3 and V is TRBV7-9, with TRBD2 matching over 10 bases. CDR3 length: 17 amino acids. Per germline, CDR1 SEHNR and CDR2 FQNEAQ (reference sequence). J lost 5 bases, V lost 6 bases, and 14 bases had no gene match. Combining the CDR3 with reference TRBV7-9 and TRBJ2-3 gives the whole variable domain DTGVSQNPRHKITKRGQNVTFRCDPISEHNRLYWYRQTLGQGPEFLTYFQNEAQLEKSRLLSDRFSAERPKGSFSTLEIQRTEQGDSAMYLCASRPPQLAGEEDTQYFGPGTRLTVL.